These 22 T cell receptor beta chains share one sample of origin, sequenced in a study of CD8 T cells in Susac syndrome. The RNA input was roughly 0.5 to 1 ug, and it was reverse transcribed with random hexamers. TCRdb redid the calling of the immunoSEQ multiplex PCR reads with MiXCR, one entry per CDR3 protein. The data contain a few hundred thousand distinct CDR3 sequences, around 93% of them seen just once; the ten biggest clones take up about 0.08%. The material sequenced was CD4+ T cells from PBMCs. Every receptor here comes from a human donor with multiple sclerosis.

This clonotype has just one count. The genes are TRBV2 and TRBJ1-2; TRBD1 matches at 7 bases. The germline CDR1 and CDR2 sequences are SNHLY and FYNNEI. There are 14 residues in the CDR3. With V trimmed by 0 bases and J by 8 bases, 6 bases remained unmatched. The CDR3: CASSEALTGSGYTF. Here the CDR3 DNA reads TGTGCCAGCAGTGAAGCCCTGACAGGGAGCGGCTACACCTTC.

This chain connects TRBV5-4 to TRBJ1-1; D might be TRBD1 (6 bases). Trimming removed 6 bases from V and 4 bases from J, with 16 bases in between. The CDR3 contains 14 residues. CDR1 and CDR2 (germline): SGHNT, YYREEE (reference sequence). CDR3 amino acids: CASILQGYPTEAFF. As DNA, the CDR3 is TGTGCCAGCATCCTACAGGGCTATCCCACTGAAGCTTTCTTT.

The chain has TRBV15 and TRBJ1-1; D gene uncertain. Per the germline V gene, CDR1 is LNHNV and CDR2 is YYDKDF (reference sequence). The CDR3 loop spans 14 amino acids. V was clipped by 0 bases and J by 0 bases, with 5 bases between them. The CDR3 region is CATSRDSLNTEAFF. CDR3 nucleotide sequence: TGTGCCACCAGCAGAGACTCCCTGAACACTGAAGCTTTCTTT.

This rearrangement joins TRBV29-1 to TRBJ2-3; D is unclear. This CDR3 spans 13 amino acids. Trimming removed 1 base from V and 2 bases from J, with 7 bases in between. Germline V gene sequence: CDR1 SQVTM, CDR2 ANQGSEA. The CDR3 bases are TGCAGCGTTGAAGGCTCCTACACAGATACGCAGTATTTT. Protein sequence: CSVEGSYTDTQYF.

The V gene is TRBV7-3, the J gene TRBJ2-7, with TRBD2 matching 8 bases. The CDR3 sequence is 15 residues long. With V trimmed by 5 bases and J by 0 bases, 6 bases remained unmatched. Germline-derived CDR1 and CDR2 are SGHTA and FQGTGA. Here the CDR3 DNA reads TGTGCCAGCAGCCCAGGAAGCGGGAGCTCCTACGAGCAGTACTTC. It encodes CASSPGSGSSYEQYF.

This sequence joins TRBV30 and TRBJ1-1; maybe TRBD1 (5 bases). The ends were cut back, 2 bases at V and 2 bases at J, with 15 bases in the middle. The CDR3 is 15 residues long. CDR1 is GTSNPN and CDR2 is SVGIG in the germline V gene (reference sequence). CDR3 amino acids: CAWSPGLGVNTEAFF. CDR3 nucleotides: TGTGCCTGGAGTCCCGGGTTAGGGGTAAACACTGAAGCTTTCTTT.

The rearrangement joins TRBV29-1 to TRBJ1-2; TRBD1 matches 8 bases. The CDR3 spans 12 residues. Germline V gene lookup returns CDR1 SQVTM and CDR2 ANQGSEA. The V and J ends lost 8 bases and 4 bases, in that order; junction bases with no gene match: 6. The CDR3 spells CSPGQGGYGYTF. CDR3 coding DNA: TGCAGCCCTGGACAGGGAGGCTATGGCTACACCTTC.

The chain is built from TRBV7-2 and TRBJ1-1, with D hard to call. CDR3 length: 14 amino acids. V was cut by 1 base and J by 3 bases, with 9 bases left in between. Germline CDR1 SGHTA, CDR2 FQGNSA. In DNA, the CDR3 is TGTGCCAGCAGCTTAGAAGGGCCCTACACTGAAGCTTTCTTT. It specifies CASSLEGPYTEAFF.

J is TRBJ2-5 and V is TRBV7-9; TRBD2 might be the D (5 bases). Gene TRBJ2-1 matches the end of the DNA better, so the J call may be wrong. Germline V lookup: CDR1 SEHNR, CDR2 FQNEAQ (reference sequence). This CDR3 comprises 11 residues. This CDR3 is CASTEGSRQFF. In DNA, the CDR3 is TGTGCCAGCACCGAGGGAAGCCGCCAGTTCTTC.

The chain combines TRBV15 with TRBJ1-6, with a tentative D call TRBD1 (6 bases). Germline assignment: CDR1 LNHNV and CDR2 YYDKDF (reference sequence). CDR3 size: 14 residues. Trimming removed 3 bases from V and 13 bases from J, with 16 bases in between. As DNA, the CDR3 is TGTGCCACCAGCAGTGGTCAGGGGCGACACCCCCTCCACTTT. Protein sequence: CATSSGQGRHPLHF.

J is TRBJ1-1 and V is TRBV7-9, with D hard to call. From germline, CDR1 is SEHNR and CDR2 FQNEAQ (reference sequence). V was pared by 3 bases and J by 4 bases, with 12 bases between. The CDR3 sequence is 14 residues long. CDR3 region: CASSFKQPGTEAFF. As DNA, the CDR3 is TGTGCCAGCAGCTTCAAGCAGCCGGGCACTGAAGCTTTCTTT.

In DNA form, the CDR3 reads TGCAGTGCTTCCGGACAGGCAGACTACGAGCAGTACTTC. Translating gives CSASGQADYEQYF. V usage is TRBV20-1 and J usage is TRBJ2-7, with TRBD1 identical over 7 bases. With V trimmed by 5 bases and J by 3 bases, 7 bases remained unmatched. The CDR3 contains 13 residues. From germline, CDR1 is DFQATT and CDR2 SNEGSKA (reference sequence).

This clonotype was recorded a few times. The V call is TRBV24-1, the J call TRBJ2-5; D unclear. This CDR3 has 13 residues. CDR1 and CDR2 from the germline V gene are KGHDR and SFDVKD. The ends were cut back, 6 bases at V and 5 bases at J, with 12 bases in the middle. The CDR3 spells CATSSTGGETQYF. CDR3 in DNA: TGTGCCACCAGTAGCACGGGTGGGGAGACCCAGTACTTC.

CDR3 protein: CASSDRQGGETEAFF. The CDR3, as DNA: TGTGCCAGCAGCGACCGACAGGGAGGGGAAACTGAAGCTTTCTTT. The chain has TRBV7-9 and TRBJ1-1, with 7 bases that match TRBD1. The germline V gene has CDR1 SEHNR and CDR2 FQNEAQ (reference sequence). This CDR3 has 15 residues. V shed 5 bases, J shed 5 bases, and the junction held 11 bases outside the gene matches.

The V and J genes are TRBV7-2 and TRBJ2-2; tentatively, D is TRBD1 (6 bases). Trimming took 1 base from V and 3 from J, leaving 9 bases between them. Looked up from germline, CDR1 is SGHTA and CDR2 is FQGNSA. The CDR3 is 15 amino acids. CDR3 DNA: TGTGCCAGCAGCTTAGGGACAGCGGACACCGGGGAGCTGTTTTTT. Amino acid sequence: CASSLGTADTGELFF.

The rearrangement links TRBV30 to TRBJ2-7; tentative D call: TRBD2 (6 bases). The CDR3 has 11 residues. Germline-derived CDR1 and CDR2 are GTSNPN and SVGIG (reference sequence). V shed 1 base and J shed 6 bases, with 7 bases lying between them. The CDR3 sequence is CAWSGGAEQYV. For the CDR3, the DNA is TGTGCCTGGAGTGGCGGGGCCGAGCAGTACGTC.

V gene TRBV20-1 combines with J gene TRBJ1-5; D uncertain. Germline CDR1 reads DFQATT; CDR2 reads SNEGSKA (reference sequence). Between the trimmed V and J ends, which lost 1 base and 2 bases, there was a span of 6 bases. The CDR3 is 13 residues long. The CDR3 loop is CSARAGGNQPQHF. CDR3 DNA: TGCAGTGCTAGAGCTGGGGGCAATCAGCCCCAGCATTTT.

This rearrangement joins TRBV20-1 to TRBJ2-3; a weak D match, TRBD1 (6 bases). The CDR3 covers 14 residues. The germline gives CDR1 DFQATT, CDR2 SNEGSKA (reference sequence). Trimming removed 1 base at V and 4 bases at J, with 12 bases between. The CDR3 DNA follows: TGCAGTGCTAGAGGTCAGGGGCTGGCAGATACGCAGTATTTT. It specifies CSARGQGLADTQYF.

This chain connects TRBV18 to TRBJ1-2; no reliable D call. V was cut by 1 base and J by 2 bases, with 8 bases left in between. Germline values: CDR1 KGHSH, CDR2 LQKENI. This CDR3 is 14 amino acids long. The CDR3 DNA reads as TGTGCCAGCTCACCACAGACACAGAACTATGGCTACACCTTC. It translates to CASSPQTQNYGYTF.

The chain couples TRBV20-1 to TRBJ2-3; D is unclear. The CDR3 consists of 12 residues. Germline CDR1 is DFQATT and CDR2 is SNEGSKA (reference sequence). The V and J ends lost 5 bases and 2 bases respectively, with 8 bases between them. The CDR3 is CSASLNTDTQYF. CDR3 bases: TGCAGTGCTTCTCTAAACACAGATACGCAGTATTTT.

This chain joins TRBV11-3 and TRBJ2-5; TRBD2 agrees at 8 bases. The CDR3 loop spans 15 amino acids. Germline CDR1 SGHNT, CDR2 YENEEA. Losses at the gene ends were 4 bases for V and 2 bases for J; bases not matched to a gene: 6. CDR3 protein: CASSSTGGGQETQYF. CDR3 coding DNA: TGTGCCAGCAGCTCCACCGGGGGGGGACAAGAGACCCAGTACTTC.

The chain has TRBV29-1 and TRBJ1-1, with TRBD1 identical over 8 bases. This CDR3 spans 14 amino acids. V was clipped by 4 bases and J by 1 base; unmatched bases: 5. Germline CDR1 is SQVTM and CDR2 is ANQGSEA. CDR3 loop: CSVAETGANTEAFF. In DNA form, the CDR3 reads TGCAGCGTTGCAGAGACAGGGGCGAACACTGAAGCTTTCTTT.